These 14 T cell receptor beta chains share one sample of origin, sequenced in a study of beta chain features in type 1 diabetes. All of the isolated RNA was reverse transcribed, so expressed TCRB transcripts were sequenced. Profiling relied on immunoSEQ multiplex PCR, and the TCRdb table lists in-frame clones only, not all of them. The sample contains 300,000 to 450,000 clones, 10% to 15% of which appear only once. The material sequenced was naive CD4+ T cells from blood. The receptors were sampled from a man between 18 and 35 years old in good health.

The V gene is TRBV7-8, the J gene TRBJ2-7; D is undetermined. V lost 5 bases to trimming and J lost 0 bases, with 5 bases between them. The CDR3 length is 12 residues. Germline-derived CDR1 and CDR2 are SGHVS and FQNEAQ. CDR3 loop: CASSPFSYEQYF. The CDR3, as DNA: TGTGCCAGCAGCCCTTTCTCCTACGAGCAGTACTTC.

This chain joins TRBV7-2 and TRBJ2-3; no firm D call. Trimming cost V 0 bases and J 5 bases, with 9 bases left between them. Germline V CDR1 and CDR2: SGHTA, FQGNSA. CDR3 length equals 14 residues. CDR3 DNA: TGTGCCAGCAGCTTAGCCCCCTGGCAAGATACGCAGTATTTT. Amino acid sequence: CASSLAPWQDTQYF. The full variable domain, completed using reference TRBV7-2 and TRBJ2-3, is GAGVSQSPSNKVTEKGKDVELRCDPISGHTALYWYRQSLGQGLEFLIYFQGNSAPDKSGLPSDRFSAERTGGSVSTLTIQRTQQEDSAVYLCASSLAPWQDTQYFGPGTRLTVL.

The rearrangement links TRBV5-1 to TRBJ1-2; TRBD1 aligns across 10 bases. This CDR3 is built from 14 residues. The ends lost 4 bases at V and 8 bases at J; junction bases unmatched: 8. Germline CDR1 SGHRS, CDR2 YFSETQ. The DNA for the CDR3 is TGCGCCAGCAGCAAAGACAGGGGGCTCGAGGGCTACACCTTC. Encoded protein: CASSKDRGLEGYTF.

This sequence joins TRBV5-4 and TRBJ2-5; 11 positions agree with TRBD1. CDR1 SGHNT and CDR2 YYREEE come from the germline V gene (reference sequence). V dropped 4 bases and J dropped 7; count of bases not matched to a gene: 9. This CDR3 region has 15 residues. In DNA form, the CDR3 reads TGTGCCAGCAGCCACCGGGACAGGGGGTTGTGGACCCAGTACTTC. It encodes CASSHRDRGLWTQYF. Complete variable domain (other parts from reference TRBV5-4 and TRBJ2-5): ETGVTQSPTHLIKTRGQQVTLRCSSQSGHNTVSWYQQALGQGPQFIFQYYREEENGRGNFPPRFSGLQFPNYSSELNVNALELDDSALYLCASSHRDRGLWTQYFGPGTRLLVL.

This clone was recorded many times. This sequence joins TRBV9 and TRBJ2-1; D unclear. Germline values: CDR1 SGDLS, CDR2 YYNGEE. The ends were cut back, 3 bases at V and 5 bases at J, with 3 bases in the middle. The CDR3 length is 11 residues. CDR3 amino acids: CASSGHNEQFF. For the CDR3, the DNA is TGTGCCAGCAGCGGGCACAATGAGCAGTTCTTC.

V and J are TRBV28 and TRBJ2-1, with 9 bases that match TRBD1. CDR3 length: 17 amino acids. CDR1 is MDHEN, CDR2 SYDVKM, per germline. With V trimmed by 2 bases and J by 15 bases, 20 bases remained unmatched. The CDR3 protein is CASSLGLGQGSPTMRFF. The CDR3 DNA reads TGTGCCAGCAGTTTAGGTCTAGGACAGGGGTCCCCCACAATGCGGTTCTTC.

This clone turned up a few times. J is TRBJ2-7 and V is TRBV7-2; D might be TRBD2 (6 bases). CDR1 is SGHTA, CDR2 FQGNSA, per germline. The V and J ends lost 1 base and 5 bases respectively, with 21 bases between them. The CDR3 is 17 amino acids. Written as DNA, the CDR3 is TGTGCCAGCAGCTTAGTAGGTTGGTCACCCGGGGGAGACGAGCAGTACTTC. Encoded protein: CASSLVGWSPGGDEQYF.

This clone occurred a few times. The V call is TRBV29-1, the J call TRBJ2-3; 8 nucleotides match TRBD2. The CDR3 covers 12 residues. Germline V gene data show CDR1 as SQVTM and CDR2 as ANQGSEA. V was pared by 3 bases and J by 12 bases, with 8 bases of the junction left unmatched. This CDR3 reads CSVELAGSSQYF. CDR3 in DNA: TGCAGCGTTGAGTTAGCGGGAAGTTCTCAGTATTTT.

CDR3 residues: CACTIGPGLPNQPQHF. CDR3 sequence (DNA): TGTGCCTGCACTATTGGTCCTGGATTGCCCAATCAGCCCCAGCATTTT. The chain links TRBV30 to TRBJ1-5; no reliable D call. The CDR3 spans 16 residues. Germline V gene lookup returns CDR1 GTSNPN and CDR2 SVGIG (reference sequence). Trimming removed 6 bases from V and 3 bases from J, with 21 bases in between.

The chain joins TRBV29-1 to TRBJ2-3, with D perhaps matching TRBD2 (5 bases). The CDR3 is 13 amino acids. CDR1 is SQVTM and CDR2 is ANQGSEA in the germline V gene. Trimming removed 4 bases at V and 6 bases at J, with 14 bases between. The CDR3 DNA is TGCAGCGTTGCGAGGGCCCGGGATGATACGCAGTATTTT. Protein: CSVARARDDTQYF.

This clone was detected only a few times. J is TRBJ2-7 and V is TRBV6-5; D is perhaps TRBD2 (5 bases). The ends were cut back, 6 bases at V and 3 bases at J, with 12 bases in the middle. Germline V gene data show CDR1 as MNHEY and CDR2 as SVGAGI. CDR3 length: 13 residues. The CDR3 bases are TGTGCCAGCAGCCGGACTGCAAACTACGAGCAGTACTTC. As protein: CASSRTANYEQYF.

Only a few counts were recorded for this clone. The genes are TRBV4-2 and TRBJ1-2, with TRBD1 identical over 8 bases. Germline V CDR1 and CDR2: LGHNA, YNFKEQ. CDR3 length: 16 amino acids. Trimming cost V 1 base and J 5 bases; bases outside gene matches: 9. CDR3 bases: TGTGCCAGCAGCCAAGGCCAGGGGGCCGTCTCATATGGCTACACCTTC. Its translation: CASSQGQGAVSYGYTF.

This clone showed up just a few times. The J gene is TRBJ1-4, the V gene TRBV28; D is unresolved. Per germline, CDR1 MDHEN and CDR2 SYDVKM. The CDR3 length is 12 residues. CDR3 in DNA: TGTGCGGTGGGAGCAGGACATGAAAAACTGTTTTTT. This sequence encodes CAVGAGHEKLFF.

This clone appeared a few times. The chain joins TRBV1 to TRBJ1-1. TRBV1 is given as a pseudogene. This CDR3 is built from 15 residues. This chain's CDR3 is CTSSQSHWGGSEAFF. CDR3 coding DNA: TGCACCAGCAGCCAATCCCACTGGGGGGGTAGTGAAGCTTTCTTT.